The sequence of this TCR beta chain was determined in a study of blood T cell repertoires in COVID-19. At the level of the study: The United States, Italy and Spain were the sources of the acute and convalescent COVID-19 samples.

Authors' methods: Amplification with reference gene primers provided the estimates of nucleated cell counts. Sequenced by immunoSEQ multiplex PCR; TCRdb stores in-frame clones only, minus some. V and J calls and clone size are copied from that table; D and trimming were computed from the DNA. The sample yields roughly 72,000 clones, 82% seen once. The CDR3 covers 17 residues. Germline trimming cut 2 bases from V and 6 bases from J; bases unmatched to any gene: 5. CDR1 and CDR2 from the germline V gene are SGHRS and YFSETQ. The specimen sequenced was peripheral blood. The V call is TRBV5-1, the J call TRBJ2-1, with 16 bases fitting TRBD2. The TCR was taken from a woman over 75 with acute or convalescent COVID-19. The CDR3 DNA follows: TGCGCCAGCAGCTTCATGGGACTAGCGGGAGGGTCCAATGAGCAGTTCTTC. It translates to CASSFMGLAGGSNEQFF. Using reference TRBV5-1 and TRBJ2-1 for the parts outside the CDR3, the full variable domain is KAGVTQTPRYLIKTRGQQVTLSCSPISGHRSVSWYQQTPGQGLQFLFEYFSETQRNKGNFPGRFSGRQFSNSRSEMNVSTLELGDSALYLCASSFMGLAGGSNEQFFGPGTRLTVL.